These 29 T cell receptor beta chains share one sample of origin, sequenced in a study of T cells after yellow fever vaccination. Via MiXCR, TCRdb re-called the 5' RACE reads, giving one row per CDR3 protein. The sample lists about 75,000 distinct CDR3 sequences; around 7.7% were seen once. This sample comprised CD8+ T cells sorted from PBMCs, obtained approximately 11 days after the first yellow fever vaccination. Source of these receptors: a man between 18 and 35 years old who received the YFV17D yellow fever vaccine.

There are a few counts of this clonotype. The chain couples TRBV2 to TRBJ2-2; TRBD2 matches at 9 bases. Germline-derived CDR1 and CDR2 are SNHLY and FYNNEI. The V segment lost 7 bases and the J segment 1 base; nucleotides outside the gene matches: 13. The CDR3 is 18 amino acids. The CDR3 nucleotides read TGTGCCAGCATACAACGCGGGGGGGTCGTCGAGAACACCGGGGAGCTGTTTTTT. Translation: CASIQRGGVVENTGELFF.

This clonotype has at least ten counts. The chain joins TRBV4-3 to TRBJ1-1; D perhaps matches TRBD1 (5 bases). V was clipped by 0 bases and J by 1 base, with 9 bases between them. There are 15 residues in the CDR3. Germline CDR1 reads LGHNA; CDR2 reads YSLEER. The CDR3 sequence: CASSQDRQTNTEAFF. DNA of the CDR3: TGCGCCAGCAGCCAAGATAGACAGACGAACACTGAAGCTTTCTTT.

In this sample, this clonotype turned up many times. The V and J genes are TRBV20-1 and TRBJ2-3; D gene ambiguous. The germline V gene encodes CDR1 DFQATT and CDR2 SNEGSKA (reference sequence). Trimming left V 3 bases short and J 1 base short, with 11 bases between. This CDR3 spans 14 amino acids. The DNA of the CDR3 is TGCAGTGCTAGGGAAGGATGGGGCACAGATACGCAGTATTTT. This sequence encodes CSAREGWGTDTQYF.

V gene TRBV7-9 combines with J gene TRBJ1-1, with TRBD1 matching 7 bases. The CDR3 totals 12 residues. The V segment lost 8 bases and the J segment 1 base; nucleotides outside the gene matches: 1. Germline CDR1 is SEHNR and CDR2 is FQNEAQ (reference sequence). For the CDR3, the DNA is TGTGCCAGCGGGACAGAGAACACTGAAGCTTTCTTT. Amino acids: CASGTENTEAFF.

This clonotype was counted ten times or more. The chain has TRBV12-3 or TRBV12-4 and TRBJ1-1; D might be TRBD1 (6 bases). CDR3 length: 12 amino acids. V lost 5 bases to trimming and J lost 3 bases, with 7 bases between them. DNA of the CDR3: TGTGCCAGCAGTCGGACAGACACTGAAGCTTTCTTT. The encoded protein is CASSRTDTEAFF.

This clonotype was recorded many times. The rearrangement joins TRBV6-5 to TRBJ2-2; a weak D match, TRBD2 (5 bases). There are 17 residues in the CDR3. V was shortened by 2 bases and J by 5 bases, with 18 bases between the two germline ends. Germline CDR1 MNHEY, CDR2 SVGAGI. CDR3 DNA: TGTGCCAGCAGTTACCTTACTAGAGCCGGGTGGACCGGGGAGCTGTTTTTT. As protein: CASSYLTRAGWTGELFF.

This clonotype was recorded at least ten times. This chain joins TRBV2 and TRBJ1-2; 8 bases are shared with TRBD1. The J segment lost 4 bases and the V segment lost 5 bases, leaving 9 bases of the junction unmatched. Looked up from germline, CDR1 is SNHLY and CDR2 is FYNNEI. The CDR3 length is 15 residues. The CDR3 sequence is CASSPLDRDFYGYTF. In DNA form, the CDR3 reads TGTGCCAGCAGTCCTCTGGACAGGGACTTCTATGGCTACACCTTC.

This sequence joins TRBV29-1 and TRBJ1-4; D gene unclear. CDR1 and CDR2 (germline): SQVTM, ANQGSEA. The germline V and J ends were trimmed by 6 bases and 7 bases, with 15 bases remaining between them. CDR3 length: 13 amino acids. Here the CDR3 reads CSVVQLGLEKLFF. In DNA, the CDR3 is TGCAGCGTCGTCCAGTTAGGCCTTGAAAAACTGTTTTTT.

This clonotype was recorded many times. The chain joins TRBV12-3 or TRBV12-4 to TRBJ2-1; D gene ambiguous. Trimming took 1 base from V and 8 from J, leaving 15 bases between them. The CDR3 runs 15 residues. The CDR3 DNA sequence: TGTGCCAGCAGTTTAGTGGCCTCGGTCATCCATGAGCAGTTCTTC. Its protein product is CASSLVASVIHEQFF.

This clonotype has at least ten counts. J is TRBJ2-7 and V is TRBV6-2 or TRBV6-3; weak D call: TRBD1 (6 bases). The CDR3 extends over 12 amino acids. V lost 6 bases to trimming and J lost 7 bases, with 13 bases between them. Per germline, CDR1 MNHEY and CDR2 SVGEGT. The CDR3 nucleotides read TGTGCCAGCAGATCTCAGGGGCTAGAGCAGTACTTC. It is translated as CASRSQGLEQYF.

Ten or more counts support this clonotype. The chain couples TRBV12-3 or TRBV12-4 to TRBJ2-1, with 7 nucleotides matching TRBD2. Losses at the gene ends were 10 bases for V and 7 bases for J; bases not matched to a gene: 10. The length of the CDR3 is 13 residues. The CDR3 DNA is TGTGCCACCGGGTTGGGGGGGTATAATGAGCAGTTCTTC. This codes for CATGLGGYNEQFF.

The sample holds a few counts of this clonotype. The chain is built from TRBV7-9 and TRBJ2-1; D not resolved. Germline V gene data show CDR1 as SEHNR and CDR2 as FQNEAQ (reference sequence). The CDR3 length is 16 residues. V lost 5 bases to trimming and J lost 3 bases, with 17 bases between them. The CDR3 nucleotides read TGTGCCAGCAGCACGACGAACTACCCACTCTACAATGAGCAGTTCTTC. Protein sequence: CASSTTNYPLYNEQFF.

At least ten counts were recorded for this clonotype. The chain couples TRBV20-1 to TRBJ2-2, with TRBD2 as a possible D gene (6 bases). Germline V gives CDR1 DFQATT, CDR2 SNEGSKA (reference sequence). The CDR3 sequence is 17 residues long. The V end lost 0 bases, the J end lost 5 bases, and 19 bases lay between the germline ends. CDR3 coding DNA: TGCAGTGCTAGAGAAGGGACTCTCGTTAGGGCGACCGGGGAGCTGTTTTTT. Its protein is CSAREGTLVRATGELFF.

This chain connects TRBV11-2 to TRBJ2-3; D is unclear. The germline gives CDR1 SGHAT, CDR2 FQNNGV. Deletions cut 4 bases from V and 0 bases from J, with 14 bases between. This CDR3 has 16 residues. CDR3 amino acids: CASSYPMTTSTDTQYF. The CDR3 bases are TGTGCCAGCAGCTACCCCATGACGACTAGCACAGATACGCAGTATTTT.

The chain employs TRBV7-6 and TRBJ2-6; D remains unclear. Germline CDR1 SGHVS, CDR2 FNYEAQ. The CDR3 consists of 15 residues. With 1 base removed from V and 2 bases from J, the gap between germline ends came to 6 bases. The CDR3 nucleotides are TGTGCCAGCAGCTTAGGGCCCGCTGGGGCCAACGTCCTGACTTTC. Its translation: CASSLGPAGANVLTF.

The chain recombines TRBV4-3 with TRBJ1-2, with 7 bases identical to TRBD1. The CDR3 contains 20 residues. V lost 1 base to trimming and J lost 0 bases; unmatched junction nucleotides: 17. CDR1 and CDR2 from the germline V gene are LGHNA and YSLEER. The CDR3 is CASSQVSARGAETPNYGYTF. As DNA, the CDR3 is TGCGCCAGCAGCCAAGTTTCCGCCAGGGGGGCCGAAACACCTAACTATGGCTACACCTTC.

The chain has TRBV6-5 and TRBJ1-1; TRBD1 might be the D (6 bases). The CDR3 is made up of 14 amino acids. CDR1 and CDR2 from the germline V gene are MNHEY and SVGAGI. The V and J ends lost 0 bases and 6 bases respectively, with 11 bases between them. The CDR3 protein is CASSYSRGGAEAFF. The DNA for the CDR3 is TGTGCCAGCAGTTACTCGAGGGGGGGGGCTGAAGCTTTCTTT.

The rearrangement uses TRBV11-2 and TRBJ2-7; TRBD1 matches at 11 bases. The length of the CDR3 is 15 residues. V was clipped by 1 base and J by 3 bases; unmatched bases: 2. CDR1 and CDR2 (germline): SGHAT, FQNNGV. The CDR3 is CASSLGTGGYYEQYV. The CDR3 region has the DNA TGTGCCAGCAGCTTAGGGACAGGGGGCTACTACGAGCAGTACGTC.

By sample share, this clonotype is medium-sized. V is TRBV6-2 or TRBV6-3 and J is TRBJ2-7, with D perhaps given as TRBD1 or TRBD2 (5 bases each). This CDR3 is 14 amino acids long. CDR1 is MNHEY, CDR2 SVGEGT, per germline. V lost 6 bases and J lost 0, with 12 bases in between. The chain's CDR3 is CASSPGTVSYEQYF. DNA of the CDR3: TGTGCCAGCAGCCCCGGGACGGTCTCCTACGAGCAGTACTTC.

This clonotype was counted many times. The chain is built from TRBV7-6 and TRBJ2-1; no firm D call. V was shortened by 5 bases and J by 5 bases, with 10 bases between the two germline ends. CDR1 and CDR2 (germline): SGHVS, FNYEAQ. This CDR3 is 13 amino acids long. CDR3 residues: CASSPMGHNEQFF. The DNA of the CDR3 is TGTGCCAGCAGCCCGATGGGCCACAATGAGCAGTTCTTC. Complete variable domain (other parts from reference TRBV7-6 and TRBJ2-1): GAGVSQSPRYKVTKRGQDVALRCDPISGHVSLYWYRQALGQGPEFLTYFNYEAQQDKSGLPNDRFSAERPEGSISTLTIQRTEQRDSAMYRCASSPMGHNEQFFGPGTRLTVL.

This clonotype was counted a few times. J is TRBJ1-5 and V is TRBV20-1; D gene unclear. CDR3 length: 17 amino acids. Germline V gene lookup returns CDR1 DFQATT and CDR2 SNEGSKA (reference sequence). V shed 1 base and J shed 0 bases, with 16 bases lying between them. CDR3 residues: CSARGPLGIYSNQPQHF. CDR3 in DNA: TGCAGTGCTAGAGGTCCCCTCGGAATTTATAGCAATCAGCCCCAGCATTTT.

This clonotype was observed many times. The V gene is TRBV15, the J gene TRBJ1-5; D unresolved. From germline, CDR1 is LNHNV and CDR2 YYDKDF (reference sequence). V lost 0 bases and J 4 bases, leaving 7 bases between the germline ends. The CDR3 totals 14 residues. CDR3 in amino acids: CATSREMGNQPQHF. Here the CDR3 DNA reads TGTGCCACCAGCAGAGAGATGGGAAATCAGCCCCAGCATTTT.

This clonotype was observed at least ten times. This sequence joins TRBV4-1 and TRBJ2-5; 9 bases map to TRBD2. Germline V gene data show CDR1 as MGHRA and CDR2 as YSYEKL. This CDR3 contains 15 residues. Unmatched junction bases numbered 6, after V lost 2 bases and J lost 5 bases. CDR3 protein: CASSQLAGVWETQYF. CDR3 bases: TGCGCCAGCAGCCAATTAGCGGGGGTATGGGAGACCCAGTACTTC.

A note on this clonotype: One junction end disagrees with the germline gene, perhaps due to a read error. This chain uses TRBV5-1 with TRBJ2-2, with D perhaps matching TRBD2 (5 bases). The CDR3 contains 17 residues. CDR1 is SGHRS, CDR2 YFSETQ, per germline. CDR3 loop: CASSFDLGGTNTGVLFF. CDR3 bases: TGCGCCAGCAGCTTCGATTTGGGCGGAACGAACACCGGGGTGCTGTTTTTT.

This clonotype occurred many times. The rearrangement joins TRBV29-1 to TRBJ2-1; possible D gene TRBD1, 6 bases. Germline CDR1 is SQVTM and CDR2 is ANQGSEA. CDR3 length equals 16 residues. V lost 7 bases, J lost 0 bases, and 19 bases lay in between. CDR3 amino acids: CSGTGTLIDSYNEQFF. Here the CDR3 DNA reads TGCAGCGGGACCGGGACACTGATCGACTCCTACAATGAGCAGTTCTTC.

This clonotype was recorded many times. This chain joins TRBV4-3 and TRBJ2-2, with a weak D call TRBD2 (5 bases). Between the trimmed V and J ends, which lost 0 bases and 0 bases, there was a span of 14 bases. This CDR3 is built from 18 residues. Germline V CDR1 and CDR2: LGHNA, YSLEER. This CDR3 reads CASSQDRSGTANTGELFF. In DNA form, the CDR3 reads TGCGCCAGCAGCCAAGATCGGAGCGGAACCGCGAACACCGGGGAGCTGTTTTTT.

This clonotype appeared many times. The CDR3 DNA reads as TGCAGCGGACAAACCGGACAGGGATCCTACAATGAGCAGTTCTTC. It codes for CSGQTGQGSYNEQFF. The chain combines TRBV29-1 with TRBJ2-1, with 8 bases lining up with TRBD1. Losses at the gene ends were 7 bases for V and 1 base for J; bases not matched to a gene: 9. The CDR3 is 15 amino acids. Germline CDR1 reads SQVTM; CDR2 reads ANQGSEA.

This clonotype was seen a few times. This chain links TRBV7-2 with TRBJ2-7; the D gene is possibly TRBD2 (6 bases). The CDR3 is 15 amino acids. Germline V gene sequence: CDR1 SGHTA, CDR2 FQGNSA. The germline V and J ends were trimmed by 1 base and 4 bases, with 14 bases remaining between them. The CDR3 region has the DNA TGTGCCAGCAGCTTAGAGTTGGGCGGGATTTACGAGCAGTACGTC. Translating gives CASSLELGGIYEQYV.

The chain is built from TRBV7-9 and TRBJ2-2, with D uncertain. V lost 1 base and J 4 bases, leaving 7 bases between the germline ends. The CDR3 is 14 residues long. Germline-derived CDR1 and CDR2 are SEHNR and FQNEAQ (reference sequence). The CDR3 loop reads CASSLGVGTGELFF. The CDR3 DNA follows: TGTGCCAGCAGCTTAGGGGTCGGCACCGGGGAGCTGTTTTTT. Full variable domain (outside the CDR3, taken from reference TRBV7-9 and TRBJ2-2): DTGVSQNPRHKITKRGQNVTFRCDPISEHNRLYWYRQTLGQGPEFLTYFQNEAQLEKSRLLSDRFSAERPKGSFSTLEIQRTEQGDSAMYLCASSLGVGTGELFFGEGSRLTVL.